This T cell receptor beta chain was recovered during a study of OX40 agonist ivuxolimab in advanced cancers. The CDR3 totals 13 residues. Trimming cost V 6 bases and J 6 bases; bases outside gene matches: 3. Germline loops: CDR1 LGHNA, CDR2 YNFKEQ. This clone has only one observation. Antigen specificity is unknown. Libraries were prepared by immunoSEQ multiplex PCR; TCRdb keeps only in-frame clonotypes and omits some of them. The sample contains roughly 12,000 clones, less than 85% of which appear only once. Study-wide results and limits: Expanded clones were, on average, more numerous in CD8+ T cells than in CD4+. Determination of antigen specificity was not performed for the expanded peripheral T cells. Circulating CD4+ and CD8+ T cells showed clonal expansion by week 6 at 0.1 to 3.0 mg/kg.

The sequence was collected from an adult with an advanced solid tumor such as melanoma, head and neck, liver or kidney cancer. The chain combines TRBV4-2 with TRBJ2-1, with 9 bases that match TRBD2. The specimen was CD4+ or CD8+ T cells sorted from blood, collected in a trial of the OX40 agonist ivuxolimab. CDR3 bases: TGTGCCAGCAGACTGGGACTAGCCAATGAGCAGTTCTTC. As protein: CASRLGLANEQFF.